Included here is one T cell receptor (beta chain) sequence, with context. Its antigen is unidentified. The data are from a study of CD8+CD57+ T cells in acquired aplastic anemia. Turning to the study itself: Healthy donor CD4+ cell samples had a mean of roughly 10 million reads. Findings and limits, study-wide: With respect to CD8+ Simpson's diversity, patients and controls did not differ significantly. Common to patients and controls were twenty-nine CD8+ CDR3 sequences.

Investigators profiled TCR beta VDJ and CDR3 from genomic DNA template. Each CDR3 protein is one row after TCRdb ran MiXCR on the reads. The sample has approximately 200,000 distinct CDR3 sequences, under 65% seen once. The V and J ends lost 10 bases and 1 base respectively, with 10 bases between them. The CDR3 spans 12 residues. In germline, CDR1 is MDHEN, CDR2 SYDVKM. This clonotype was obtained from a human donor in good health. The chain carries TRBV28 and TRBJ1-1; D is undetermined. The source material was sorted CD4+, CD8+, or CD8+CD57+ T cells (not recorded which) from PBMCs. This CDR3 is CATREENTEAFF. DNA for the CDR3: TGTGCCACCCGAGAAGAGAACACTGAAGCTTTCTTT.